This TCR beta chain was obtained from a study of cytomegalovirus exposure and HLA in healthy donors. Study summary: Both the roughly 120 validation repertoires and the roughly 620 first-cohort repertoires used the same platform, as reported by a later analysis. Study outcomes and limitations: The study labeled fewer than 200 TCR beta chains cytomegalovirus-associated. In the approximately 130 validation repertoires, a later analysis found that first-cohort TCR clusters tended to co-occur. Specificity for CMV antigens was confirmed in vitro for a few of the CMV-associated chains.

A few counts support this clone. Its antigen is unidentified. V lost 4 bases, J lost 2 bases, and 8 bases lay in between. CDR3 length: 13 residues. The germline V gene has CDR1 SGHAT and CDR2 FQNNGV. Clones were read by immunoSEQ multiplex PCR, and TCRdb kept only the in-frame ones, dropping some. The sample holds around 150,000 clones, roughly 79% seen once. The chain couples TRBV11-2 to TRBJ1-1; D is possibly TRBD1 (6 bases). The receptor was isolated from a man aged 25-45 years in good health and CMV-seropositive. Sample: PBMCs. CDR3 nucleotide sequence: TGTGCCAGCAGCTGGACAGTAAACACTGAAGCTTTCTTT. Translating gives CASSWTVNTEAFF.